This record concerns one TCR beta chain sequence. Which antigen it targets is not known. Base quality data are lacking; no much larger clone is found one base away. Memory regulatory T cells were isolated by sorting for CD4+ CD45RA- CD25high cells. Whether a tumor-draining lymph node counted as invaded or non-invaded depended on the presence or absence of metastatic tumor cells. Before staining and sorting, T cells were pre-enriched using a Miltenyi Pan T Cell isolation kit. Immunohistochemistry for estrogen receptor, progesterone receptor, HER2 and Ki-67 was used to characterize primary tumors. Within a few hours after surgery, fresh surgical tissue was processed by cutting the tissue into small fragments. The tissue fragments were digested enzymatically for 15 to 20 minutes with Liberase TL plus DNase and were then passed through a 40-micrometer strainer. After DAPI live/dead staining, sorting was performed on a BD FACS Aria II with about 97-99% purity. The sorted cells were lysed in TCL buffer, and a Norgen Single Cell RNA purification kit, including DNase treatment, was used to purify the RNA.

The method behind the library was bulk RNA-seq. Sequencing relied on an Illumina HiSeq 2500. From the authors' description of their analysis: For the separate targeted TCR-seq dataset, CDR3 sequences were extracted and quantified from raw reads using MiXCR version 2.1.5 with default parameters. Each TCR-beta clone in the separate targeted TCR-seq dataset was defined by the V gene, J gene and CDR3 sequence taken together. For the separate targeted TCR-seq dataset, clones with fewer than three counts were filtered out, after which only the 90% most strongly expressed clones in each sample were kept. For each tissue in the separate targeted TCR-seq dataset, Treg-Tconv overlap was calculated by dividing the number of shared clones by the total number of Treg clones and multiplying by 100. TCRdb's own reprocessing of the public reads used fastp at Q25 and MiXCR and kept productive beta chains. Rows are unified per CDR3 protein, each entry keeping the most common DNA and genes. The V and J calls reflect TCRdb's pipeline rather than the authors' work. The sample table contains some 3,000 distinct CDR3 sequences; only one count was recorded for approximately 47% of them. Jointly, the top ten make up more than 3% of the sample.

These data come from a study of draining lymph node invasion in breast cancer (dated by TCRdb to the early 2020s). At the level of the whole study: Histology and cytokeratin immunohistochemistry were used to diagnose nodal metastasis, and EpCAM/CD45 flow cytometry was used to confirm the diagnosis. A separate targeted assay used bulk TCR-beta CDR3 sequencing to compare sorted memory regulatory T cells with memory conventional CD4 T cells across breast cancer tissues. Matched non-invaded and tumor-invaded tumor-draining lymph nodes plus the primary tumor were contributed by each patient, with both Treg and Tconv subsets profiled. The separate targeted TCR sequencing included lymph nodes from five patients, and primary tumors were also sequenced for most of those five patients.

Spanning cysteine to phenylalanine, the CDR3 consists of 13 amino acids. Left in the record is the CDR3 DNA by itself, 39 bases read in frame from the first base. Between the V and J ends, shortened by 2 bases and 3 bases respectively, the junction contains 10 bases. As encoded in the germline V gene (reference sequence), CDR1 is DFQATT while CDR2 is SNEGSKA. Findings and caveats that apply to the study as a whole: TCRs shared between the Treg and Tconv subsets were regarded as suggesting, but not proving, a common clonal origin. Detection of some of the top 100 tumor clones in both invaded and non-invaded nodes suggests recirculation between tumor and draining nodes. In the targeted TCR-seq data, Tregs appeared to be more clonally expanded than Tconvs in all tissues, and lower diversity was found for both subsets in tumor than in lymph nodes. Within each tissue, roughly 13-22% of Treg TCRs were also found among Tconvs, a result interpreted as suggesting peripheral Treg induction. Tracking of the top-100 tumor clones could be carried out in just a couple of patients. Data could not resolve whether Treg conversion occurred in a given organ or whether converted Tregs recirculated between nodes and tumor.

This sequence was found in a female donor with luminal breast cancer. This receptor chain uses TRBV20-1 and TRBJ1-2; the D gene is not confidently resolved. Sequencing input: sorted memory Tregs from a lymph node. The sample's cell subset or site, from its label and the paper: CD45RA-negative sorted CD4+ T cells (memory Tconv or effector/memory Treg). The nucleotide sequence is TGCAGTGCTAGATATAGGCGATACTATGGCTACACCTTC. This codes for CSARYRRYYGYTF.